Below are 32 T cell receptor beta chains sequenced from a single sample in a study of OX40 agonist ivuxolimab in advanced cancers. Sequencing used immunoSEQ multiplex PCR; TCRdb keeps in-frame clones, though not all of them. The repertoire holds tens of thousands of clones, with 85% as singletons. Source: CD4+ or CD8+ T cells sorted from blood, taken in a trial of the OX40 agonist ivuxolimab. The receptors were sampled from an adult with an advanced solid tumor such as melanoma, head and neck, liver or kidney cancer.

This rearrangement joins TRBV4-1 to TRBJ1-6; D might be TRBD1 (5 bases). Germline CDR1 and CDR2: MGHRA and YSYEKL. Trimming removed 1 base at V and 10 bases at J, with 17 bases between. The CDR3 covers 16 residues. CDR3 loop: CASSQAQGAAESPLHF. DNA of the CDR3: TGCGCCAGCAGCCAAGCGCAGGGTGCTGCGGAATCACCCCTCCACTTT.

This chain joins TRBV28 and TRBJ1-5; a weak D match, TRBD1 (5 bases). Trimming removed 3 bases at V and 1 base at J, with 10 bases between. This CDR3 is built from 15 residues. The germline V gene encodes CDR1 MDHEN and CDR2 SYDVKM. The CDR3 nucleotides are TGTGCCAGCAGTTTTCAGGGTGGGAGCAATCAGCCCCAGCATTTT. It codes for CASSFQGGSNQPQHF.

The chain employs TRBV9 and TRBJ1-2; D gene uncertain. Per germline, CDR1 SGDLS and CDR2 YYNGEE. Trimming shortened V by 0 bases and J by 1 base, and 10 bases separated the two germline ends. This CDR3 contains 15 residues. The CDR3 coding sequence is TGTGCCAGCAGCGTAGCTGGCAGCCTTAACTATGGCTACACCTTC. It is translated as CASSVAGSLNYGYTF.

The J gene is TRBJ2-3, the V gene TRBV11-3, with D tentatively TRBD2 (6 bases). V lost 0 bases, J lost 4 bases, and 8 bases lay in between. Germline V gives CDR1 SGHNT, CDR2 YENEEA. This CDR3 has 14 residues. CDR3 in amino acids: CASSLDGGADTQYF. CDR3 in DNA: TGTGCCAGCAGCTTAGACGGGGGTGCAGATACGCAGTATTTT.

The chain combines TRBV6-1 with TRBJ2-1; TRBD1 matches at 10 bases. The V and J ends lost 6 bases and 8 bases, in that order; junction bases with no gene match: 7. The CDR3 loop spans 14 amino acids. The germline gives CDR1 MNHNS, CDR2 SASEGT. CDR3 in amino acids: CASSVDRGWDEQFF. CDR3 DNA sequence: TGTGCCAGCAGCGTGGACAGGGGGTGGGATGAGCAGTTCTTC.

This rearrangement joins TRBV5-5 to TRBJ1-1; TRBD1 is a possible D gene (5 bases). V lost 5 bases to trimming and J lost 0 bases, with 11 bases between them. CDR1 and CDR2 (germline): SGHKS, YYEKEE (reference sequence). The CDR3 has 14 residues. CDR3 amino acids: CASSTRVMNTEAFF. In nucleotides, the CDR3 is TGTGCCAGCAGTACCAGGGTCATGAACACTGAAGCTTTCTTT.

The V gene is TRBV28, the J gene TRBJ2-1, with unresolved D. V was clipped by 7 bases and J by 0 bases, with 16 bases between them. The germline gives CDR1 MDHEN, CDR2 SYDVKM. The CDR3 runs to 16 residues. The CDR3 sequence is CASTASTQSSYNEQFF. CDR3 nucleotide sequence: TGTGCCAGCACCGCATCGACCCAGAGCTCCTACAATGAGCAGTTCTTC.

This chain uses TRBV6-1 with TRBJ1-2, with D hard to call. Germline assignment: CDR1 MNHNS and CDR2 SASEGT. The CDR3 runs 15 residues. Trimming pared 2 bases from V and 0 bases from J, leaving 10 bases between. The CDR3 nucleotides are TGTGCCAGCAGTGAATGGGCAGCTACTAACTATGGCTACACCTTC. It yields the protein CASSEWAATNYGYTF.

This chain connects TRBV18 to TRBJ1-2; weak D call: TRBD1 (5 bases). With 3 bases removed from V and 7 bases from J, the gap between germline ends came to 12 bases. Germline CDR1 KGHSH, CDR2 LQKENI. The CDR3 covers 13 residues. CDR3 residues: CASSPGGTGGYTF. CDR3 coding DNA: TGTGCCAGCTCACCGGGGGGAACGGGTGGCTACACCTTC.

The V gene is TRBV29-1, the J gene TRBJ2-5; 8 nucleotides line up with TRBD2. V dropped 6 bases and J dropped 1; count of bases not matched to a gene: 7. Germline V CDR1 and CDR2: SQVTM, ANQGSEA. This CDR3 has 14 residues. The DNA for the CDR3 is TGCAGCGTCGGGAGTAGCGGGGTCCAAGAGACCCAGTACTTC. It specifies CSVGSSGVQETQYF.

The CDR3 here is CASSLRRRSHGYTF. As DNA, the CDR3 is TGTGCCAGCAGCTTAAGGCGTAGGTCCCATGGCTACACCTTC. The genes are TRBV11-2 and TRBJ1-2; no definite D call. V was shortened by 2 bases and J by 6 bases, with 13 bases between the two germline ends. The CDR3 is 14 residues long. CDR1 and CDR2 from the germline V gene are SGHAT and FQNNGV.

CDR3 region: CASSPTGDRYEQYF. The CDR3 nucleotides read TGTGCCAGCAGCCCGACAGGGGACCGCTACGAGCAGTACTTC. This sequence joins TRBV5-4 and TRBJ2-7, with TRBD1 matching over 8 bases. CDR3 length: 14 residues. Germline-derived CDR1 and CDR2 are SGHNT and YYREEE (reference sequence). V shed 4 bases and J 3 bases; nucleotides not matched to a gene: 6.

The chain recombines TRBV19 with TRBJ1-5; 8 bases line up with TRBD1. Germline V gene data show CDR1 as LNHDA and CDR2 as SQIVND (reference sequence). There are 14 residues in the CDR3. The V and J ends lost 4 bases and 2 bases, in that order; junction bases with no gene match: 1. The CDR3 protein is CASSRQGRNQPQHF. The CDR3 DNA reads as TGTGCCAGTAGTAGACAGGGGCGCAATCAGCCCCAGCATTTT.

The CDR3 region has the DNA TGTGCCAGCTCACCGGTCGGACAGGGGGCCTACGAGCAGTACTTC. It codes for CASSPVGQGAYEQYF. The chain employs TRBV18 and TRBJ2-7; TRBD1 matches 10 bases. CDR1 and CDR2 (germline): KGHSH, LQKENI. CDR3 length: 15 amino acids. V trimming: 3 bases; J trimming: 2 bases; junction bases outside the gene matches: 4.

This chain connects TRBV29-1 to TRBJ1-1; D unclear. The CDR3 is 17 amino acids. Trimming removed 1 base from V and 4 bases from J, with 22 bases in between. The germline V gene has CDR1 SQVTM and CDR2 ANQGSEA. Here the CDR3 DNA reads TGCAGCGTTGAAGCCTATCGCTTAGCCCAACTGGCCACTGAAGCTTTCTTT. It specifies CSVEAYRLAQLATEAFF.

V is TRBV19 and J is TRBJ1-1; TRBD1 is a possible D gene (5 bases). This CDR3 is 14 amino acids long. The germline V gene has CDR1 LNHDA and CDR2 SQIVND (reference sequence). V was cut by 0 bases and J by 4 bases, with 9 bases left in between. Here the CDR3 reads CASSIDFRATEAFF. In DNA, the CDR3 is TGTGCCAGTAGTATAGATTTCAGGGCCACTGAAGCTTTCTTT. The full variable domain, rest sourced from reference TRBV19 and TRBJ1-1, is DGGITQSPKYLFRKEGQNVTLSCEQNLNHDAMYWYRQDPGQGLRLIYYSQIVNDFQKGDIAEGYSVSREKKESFPLTVTSAQKNPTAFYLCASSIDFRATEAFFGQGTRLTVV.

The CDR3 region is CASSSQPSGTGGSNEKLFF. In nucleotides, the CDR3 is TGTGCCAGCAGCTCTCAACCCTCCGGGACAGGGGGTTCTAATGAAAAACTGTTTTTT. The J gene is TRBJ1-4, the V gene TRBV11-2; 11 nucleotides agree with TRBD1. CDR3 length equals 19 residues. Losses at the gene ends were 4 bases for V and 3 bases for J; bases not matched to a gene: 13. The germline V gene has CDR1 SGHAT and CDR2 FQNNGV.

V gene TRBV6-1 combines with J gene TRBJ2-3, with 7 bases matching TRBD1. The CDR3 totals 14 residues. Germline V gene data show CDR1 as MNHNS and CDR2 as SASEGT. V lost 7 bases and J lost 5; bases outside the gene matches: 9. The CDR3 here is CASKIDRDVDTQYF. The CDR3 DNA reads TGTGCCAGCAAGATAGACAGGGATGTAGATACGCAGTATTTT.

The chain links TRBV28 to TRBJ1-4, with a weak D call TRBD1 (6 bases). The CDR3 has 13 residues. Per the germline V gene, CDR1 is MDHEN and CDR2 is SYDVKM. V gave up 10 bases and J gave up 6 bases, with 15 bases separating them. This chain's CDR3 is CATGPGAHEKLFF. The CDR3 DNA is TGTGCCACCGGACCGGGGGCGCATGAAAAACTGTTTTTT.

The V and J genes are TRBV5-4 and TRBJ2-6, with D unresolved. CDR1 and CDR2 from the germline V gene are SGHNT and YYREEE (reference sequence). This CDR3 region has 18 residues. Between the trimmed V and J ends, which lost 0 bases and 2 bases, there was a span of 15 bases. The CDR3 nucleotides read TGTGCCAGCAGCTTGGAAACAGTCCTCACAGCTGGGGCCAACGTCCTGACTTTC. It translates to CASSLETVLTAGANVLTF.

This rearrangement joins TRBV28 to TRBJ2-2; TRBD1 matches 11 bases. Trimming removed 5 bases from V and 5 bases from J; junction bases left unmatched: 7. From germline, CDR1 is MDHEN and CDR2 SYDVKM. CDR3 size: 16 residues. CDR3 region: CASSPGQGAGTGELFF. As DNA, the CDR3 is TGTGCCAGCAGTCCTGGACAGGGGGCCGGGACCGGGGAGCTGTTTTTT. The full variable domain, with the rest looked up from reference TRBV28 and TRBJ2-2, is DVKVTQSSRYLVKRTGEKVFLECVQDMDHENMFWYRQDPGLGLRLIYFSYDVKMKEKGDIPEGYSVSREKKERFSLILESASTNQTSMYLCASSPGQGAGTGELFFGEGSRLTVL.

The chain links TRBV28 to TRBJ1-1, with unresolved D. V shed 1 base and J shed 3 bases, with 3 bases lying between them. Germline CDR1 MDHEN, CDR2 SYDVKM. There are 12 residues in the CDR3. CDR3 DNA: TGTGCCAGCAGTTTATCTTACACTGAAGCTTTCTTT. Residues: CASSLSYTEAFF.

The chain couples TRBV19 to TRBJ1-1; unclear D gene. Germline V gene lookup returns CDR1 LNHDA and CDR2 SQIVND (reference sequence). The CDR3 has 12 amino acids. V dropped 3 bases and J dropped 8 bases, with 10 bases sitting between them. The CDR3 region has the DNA TGTGCCAGTAGTATTTTCGGAAACGAAGCTTTCTTT. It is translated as CASSIFGNEAFF.

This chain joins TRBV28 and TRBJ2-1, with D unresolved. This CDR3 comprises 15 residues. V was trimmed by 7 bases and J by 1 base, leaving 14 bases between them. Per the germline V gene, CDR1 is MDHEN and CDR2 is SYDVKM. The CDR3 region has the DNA TGTGCCAGCACCCTGGGAAGTGGATCCTACAATGAGCAGTTCTTC. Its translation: CASTLGSGSYNEQFF.

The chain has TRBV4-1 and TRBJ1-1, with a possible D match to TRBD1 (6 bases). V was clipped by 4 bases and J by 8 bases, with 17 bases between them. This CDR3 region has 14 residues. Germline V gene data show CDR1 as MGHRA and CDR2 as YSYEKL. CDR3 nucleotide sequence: TGCGCCAGCAGCCTAGATCCAGGGGAGAGGGAAGCTTTCTTT. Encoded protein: CASSLDPGEREAFF.

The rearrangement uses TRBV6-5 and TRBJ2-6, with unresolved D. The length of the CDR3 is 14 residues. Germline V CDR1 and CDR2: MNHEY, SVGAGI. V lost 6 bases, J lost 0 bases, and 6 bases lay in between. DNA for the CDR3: TGTGCCAGCAGACCGGGCTCTGGGGCCAACGTCCTGACTTTC. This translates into CASRPGSGANVLTF.

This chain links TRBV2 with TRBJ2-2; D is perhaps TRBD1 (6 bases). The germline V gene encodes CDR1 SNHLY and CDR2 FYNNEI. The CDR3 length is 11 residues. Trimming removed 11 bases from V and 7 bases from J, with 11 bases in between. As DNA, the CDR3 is TGTGCCGGCAAGGGGGTCGGGGAGCTGTTTTTT. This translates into CAGKGVGELFF. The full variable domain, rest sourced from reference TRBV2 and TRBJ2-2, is EPEVTQTPSHQVTQMGQEVILRCVPISNHLYFYWYRQILGQKVEFLVSFYNNEISEKSEIFDDQFSVERPDGSNFTLKIRSTKLEDSAMYFCAGKGVGELFFGEGSRLTVL.

CDR3 amino acids: CATLRVGGIYEQYF. The CDR3 nucleotides read TGTGCCACCCTCAGGGTCGGGGGGATCTACGAGCAGTACTTC. J is TRBJ2-7 and V is TRBV6-1, with TRBD2 matching 7 bases. CDR1 MNHNS and CDR2 SASEGT come from the germline V gene. This CDR3 is 14 amino acids long. V was clipped by 10 bases and J by 3 bases; unmatched bases: 12.

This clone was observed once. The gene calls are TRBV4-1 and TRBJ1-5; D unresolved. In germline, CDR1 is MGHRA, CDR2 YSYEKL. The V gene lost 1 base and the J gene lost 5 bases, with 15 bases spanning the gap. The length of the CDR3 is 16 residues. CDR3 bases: TGCGCCAGCAGCCAAGTGAAGGGAGGGCGAGATCAGCCCCAGCATTTT. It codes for CASSQVKGGRDQPQHF.

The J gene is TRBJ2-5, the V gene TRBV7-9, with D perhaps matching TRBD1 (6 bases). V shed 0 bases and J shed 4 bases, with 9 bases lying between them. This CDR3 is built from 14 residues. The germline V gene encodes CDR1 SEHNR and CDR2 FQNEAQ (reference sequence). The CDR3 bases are TGTGCCAGCAGCTTAGCCAGGGGAAGAGAGACCCAGTACTTC. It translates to CASSLARGRETQYF.

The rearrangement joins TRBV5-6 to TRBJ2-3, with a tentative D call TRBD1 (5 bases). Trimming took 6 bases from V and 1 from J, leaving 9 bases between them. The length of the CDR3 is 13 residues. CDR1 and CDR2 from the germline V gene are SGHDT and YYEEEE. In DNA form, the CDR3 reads TGTGCCAGCACCTCGACAGGCACAGATACGCAGTATTTT. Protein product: CASTSTGTDTQYF.

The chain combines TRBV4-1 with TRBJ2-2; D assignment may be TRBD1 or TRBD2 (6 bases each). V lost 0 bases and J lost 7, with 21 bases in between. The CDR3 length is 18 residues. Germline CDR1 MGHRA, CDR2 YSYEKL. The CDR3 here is CASSQDWGGGLFGGELFF. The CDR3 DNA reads TGCGCCAGCAGCCAAGATTGGGGTGGGGGGCTTTTCGGCGGGGAGCTGTTTTTT.